One sample yielded the 9 T cell receptor beta chains listed below, sequenced in a study of blood T cell repertoires in COVID-19. Assay: immunoSEQ multiplex PCR; the TCRdb copy retains only in-frame clones and omits some. The sample comprises hundreds of thousands of clones, around 90% of which are singletons, and around 1.7% rests with the top ten. The sequenced sample consisted of PBMCs or T cells enriched from blood (not recorded which). The receptor source for this set is a woman in her late teens or twenties with acute COVID-19.

This chain joins TRBV21-1 and TRBJ1-3; the D call of TRBD1 is as the table states it, not checked on the DNA. TRBV21-1 is given as a pseudogene. This CDR3 has 16 residues. The CDR3: CASSTFGQASGNTIYF. The CDR3 DNA sequence: TGTGCCAGCAGCACCTTTGGACAGGCCTCTGGAAACACCATATATTTT.

This chain joins TRBV7-9 and TRBJ2-1, with TRBD2 matching over 13 bases. Germline values: CDR1 SEHNR, CDR2 FQNEAQ (reference sequence). The J segment lost 7 bases and the V segment lost 5 bases, leaving 5 bases of the junction unmatched. The CDR3 has 15 residues. CDR3 region: CASSQVGLAGNEQFF. The CDR3 bases are TGTGCCAGCAGCCAAGTGGGACTAGCGGGAAATGAGCAGTTCTTC. The entire variable domain, with the rest obtained from reference TRBV7-9 and TRBJ2-1, is as follows: DTGVSQNPRHKITKRGQNVTFRCDPISEHNRLYWYRQTLGQGPEFLTYFQNEAQLEKSRLLSDRFSAERPKGSFSTLEIQRTEQGDSAMYLCASSQVGLAGNEQFFGPGTRLTVL.

This clone has a handful of counts. The chain carries TRBV2 and TRBJ2-2, with 9 bases fitting TRBD1. Germline trimming cut 6 bases from V and 6 bases from J; bases unmatched to any gene: 8. The V gene's germline CDR1 is SNHLY and CDR2 FYNNEI. The CDR3 sequence is 15 residues long. In DNA, the CDR3 is TGTGCCAGCAGAAGAACGGGACAGGGAGCCGGGGAGCTGTTTTTT. This encodes CASRRTGQGAGELFF.

The V gene is TRBV3-1 (or the pseudogene TRBV3-2), the J gene TRBJ1-2, with 12 bases identical to TRBD1. Looked up from germline, CDR1 is LGHDT and CDR2 is YNNKEL (reference sequence). V trimming: 5 bases; J trimming: 3 bases; junction bases outside the gene matches: 13. The CDR3 extends over 18 amino acids. This CDR3 is CASSARDRGQKRDYGYTF. CDR3 nucleotide sequence: TGTGCCAGCAGCGCCCGGGACAGGGGGCAAAAGAGGGACTATGGCTACACCTTC.

J is TRBJ2-2 and V is TRBV19, with D unresolved. Trimming shortened V by 4 bases and J by 4 bases, and 13 bases separated the two germline ends. This CDR3 is 15 amino acids long. Germline V gene data show CDR1 as LNHDA and CDR2 as SQIVND (reference sequence). In DNA, the CDR3 is TGTGCCAGTAGTACCTCGGCAGGTGTCACCGGGGAGCTGTTTTTT. Translated: CASSTSAGVTGELFF.

The V and J genes are TRBV6-2 or TRBV6-3 and TRBJ2-2; tentatively, D is TRBD1 (6 bases). Trimming took 4 bases from V and 3 from J, leaving 12 bases between them. The CDR3 runs 15 residues. Germline-derived CDR1 and CDR2 are MNHEY and SVGEGT. CDR3: CASSFTGPYTGELFF. The CDR3 coding sequence is TGTGCCAGCAGTTTTACAGGGCCTTACACCGGGGAGCTGTTTTTT.

The CDR3 region is CASSQAGQNYEQYF. The CDR3 nucleotides are TGTGCCAGCAGCCAAGCGGGACAGAACTACGAGCAGTACTTC. The V gene is TRBV3-1 (or the pseudogene TRBV3-2), the J gene TRBJ2-7; 7 positions agree with TRBD1. Germline assignment: CDR1 LGHDT and CDR2 YNNKEL (reference sequence). The CDR3 consists of 14 residues. Trimming at V came to 1 base and at J to 3 bases, leaving 3 bases not matched to a gene.

The CDR3 nucleotides read TGTGCCAGCAGTTTCCGGGGGGCCATCCCCTCTGGGGCCAACGTCCTGACTTTC. This codes for CASSFRGAIPSGANVLTF. The rearrangement links TRBV27 to TRBJ2-6, with D perhaps matching TRBD2 (7 bases). CDR3 length: 18 residues. Germline-derived CDR1 and CDR2 are MNHEY and SMNVEV (reference sequence). V lost 3 bases to trimming and J lost 0 bases, with 15 bases between them.

This chain links TRBV7-2 with TRBJ1-5; 9 positions agree with TRBD1. The ends lost 6 bases at V and 7 bases at J; junction bases unmatched: 7. This CDR3 spans 14 amino acids. Germline CDR1 and CDR2: SGHTA and FQGNSA. CDR3 region: CASSRGTGYQPQHF. The CDR3 DNA reads TGTGCCAGCAGTCGTGGGACAGGGTACCAGCCCCAGCATTTT.